The T cell receptor (beta chain) under discussion was sequenced for a study of blood T cell repertoires in COVID-19. Whole-study context: Collection of acute and convalescent COVID-19 samples took place in the United States, Italy and Spain. The cDNA or gDNA used as material had been derived from T cells, B-cell-depleted T cells, or PBMCs.

The ends lost 5 bases at V and 2 bases at J; junction bases unmatched: 7. The V gene's germline CDR1 is SGHNT and CDR2 YENEEA. The CDR3 is 16 amino acids. In the original processing: How many nucleated cells were present was estimated from reference gene primer amplification. The data were produced by immunoSEQ multiplex PCR, yet TCRdb's version contains in-frame clones alone and is incomplete. V, J and clone size are taken as reported in that table, and D and trimming were inferred from the DNA itself. This table has some 200,000 clones, around 90% appearing once. The chain uses TRBV11-3 and TRBJ2-3; 10 bases align to TRBD2. The receptor was isolated from a man aged 40-55 years with active or convalescent COVID-19. The source material was peripheral blood. CDR3 residues: CASSGLAGALTDTQYF. DNA for the CDR3: TGTGCCAGCAGCGGTCTAGCGGGGGCCCTCACAGATACGCAGTATTTT.